These 18 T cell receptor beta chains share one sample of origin, sequenced in a study of CD8+ T cells in alopecia areata. As to treatment: oral pan-JAK inhibitor, 5-10 mg twice daily. Reverse transcription of extracted RNA yielded cDNA, which provided the sequencing template. Profiling relied on immunoSEQ multiplex PCR, and the TCRdb table lists in-frame clones only, not all of them. The data contain 150,000 to 200,000 clones, approximately 49% of them seen just once; the ten biggest clones take up 10%. This sample comprised CD8+ T cells sorted from blood, obtained at week 52, from a patient treated with tofacitinib. The origin of the receptors is a human donor with alopecia areata.

The chain has TRBV7-2 and TRBJ2-1; TRBD2 matches 10 bases. CDR3 size: 17 residues. CDR1 and CDR2 from the germline V gene are SGHTA and FQGNSA. With 4 bases clipped from V and 5 bases from J, the junction kept 11 bases outside the gene matches. The CDR3 nucleotides are TGTGCCAGCAGCTCGGGCCAGCTAGCGGGGGCACACAATGAGCAGTTCTTC. As protein: CASSSGQLAGAHNEQFF.

In its sample, this clone was seen a few times. The V and J genes are TRBV29-1 and TRBJ2-7; 8 nucleotides agree with TRBD1. This CDR3 comprises 15 residues. V lost 4 bases and J lost 0; bases outside the gene matches: 8. In germline, CDR1 is SQVTM, CDR2 ANQGSEA. Written as DNA, the CDR3 is TGCAGCGTTGTACCGGGACAGGAGAGCTCCTACGAGCAGTACTTC. As protein: CSVVPGQESSYEQYF.

J is TRBJ2-7 and V is TRBV5-6; D gene uncertain. This CDR3 comprises 14 residues. The V gene lost 1 base and the J gene lost 2 bases, with 10 bases spanning the gap. Germline V lookup: CDR1 SGHDT, CDR2 YYEEEE. The DNA of the CDR3 is TGTGCCAGCAGCTTGAGTAGGGATACCTACGAGCAGTACTTC. It specifies CASSLSRDTYEQYF. Complete variable domain (other parts from reference TRBV5-6 and TRBJ2-7): DAGVTQSPTHLIKTRGQQVTLRCSPKSGHDTVSWYQQALGQGPQFIFQYYEEEERQRGNFPDRFSGHQFPNYSSELNVNALLLGDSALYLCASSLSRDTYEQYFGPGTRLTVT.

V is TRBV29-1 and J is TRBJ2-5, with D possibly matching TRBD1 (6 bases). Germline V gene sequence: CDR1 SQVTM, CDR2 ANQGSEA. The CDR3 length is 12 residues. V shed 8 bases and J shed 1 base, with 11 bases lying between them. The CDR3 region is CSQGGSQETQYF. CDR3 nucleotides: TGCAGCCAAGGGGGTTCCCAAGAGACCCAGTACTTC.

J is TRBJ1-1 and V is TRBV5-4; D may be TRBD1 (6 bases). V was clipped by 0 bases and J by 1 base, with 7 bases between them. Germline V gene sequence: CDR1 SGHNT, CDR2 YYREEE (reference sequence). This CDR3 is 14 amino acids long. Here the CDR3 DNA reads TGTGCCAGCAGCTTGGAGGGACAGAACACTGAAGCTTTCTTT. It codes for CASSLEGQNTEAFF.

V and J are TRBV30 and TRBJ2-2; TRBD2 might be the D (5 bases). Looked up from germline, CDR1 is GTSNPN and CDR2 is SVGIG (reference sequence). The length of the CDR3 is 13 residues. Trimming removed 2 bases at V and 6 bases at J, with 10 bases between. The CDR3 sequence is CAWSPTRPGELFF. The CDR3 DNA reads TGTGCCTGGAGTCCTACTAGACCCGGGGAGCTGTTTTTT.

This chain links TRBV4-3 with TRBJ2-6; D gene unclear. V was shortened by 1 base and J by 3 bases, with 10 bases between the two germline ends. The germline V gene encodes CDR1 LGHNA and CDR2 YSLEER. There are 16 residues in the CDR3. CDR3 sequence reads: CASSQAASGGANVLTF. CDR3 nucleotide sequence: TGCGCCAGCAGCCAAGCGGCCTCCGGTGGGGCCAACGTCCTGACTTTC.

V usage is TRBV6-5 and J usage is TRBJ2-1, with 9 positions matching TRBD1. Unmatched junction bases numbered 6, after V lost 2 bases and J lost 4 bases. Germline V lookup: CDR1 MNHEY, CDR2 SVGAGI. CDR3 length equals 16 residues. The CDR3 protein is CASSYPSGTGYNEQFF. CDR3 DNA: TGTGCCAGCAGTTACCCCTCCGGGACAGGGTACAATGAGCAGTTCTTC.

V and J are TRBV1 and TRBJ2-1. TRBV1 is an annotated pseudogene. The CDR3 spans 17 residues. The DNA for the CDR3 is TGCACCAGCAGCTGGAAGGGATCCAGACCGTCCTACAATGAGCAGTTCTTC. Amino acids: CTSSWKGSRPSYNEQFF.

The gene calls are TRBV27 and TRBJ1-2; 7 positions agree with TRBD1. J gave up 2 bases and V 5 bases, and 2 bases lay outside the gene matches. The CDR3 is 13 residues long. The germline V gene encodes CDR1 MNHEY and CDR2 SMNVEV (reference sequence). CDR3 nucleotide sequence: TGTGCCAGCAGTCCACAGGGGAACTATGGCTACACCTTC. Amino acids: CASSPQGNYGYTF.

This chain joins TRBV7-2 and TRBJ2-2; weak D call: TRBD1 (5 bases). This CDR3 has 16 amino acids. Germline values: CDR1 SGHTA, CDR2 FQGNSA. V lost 5 bases and J 6 bases, leaving 19 bases between the germline ends. Written as DNA, the CDR3 is TGTGCCAGCAGCAAAGAAGGCCAGGGTACAGCCGGGGAGCTGTTTTTT. Protein: CASSKEGQGTAGELFF.

The rearrangement links TRBV6-1 to TRBJ1-2; a weak D match, TRBD1 (5 bases). This CDR3 region has 12 residues. Germline assignment: CDR1 MNHNS and CDR2 SASEGT. The germline V and J ends were trimmed by 10 bases and 6 bases, with 15 bases remaining between them. The CDR3 is CAIMGVRDGYTF. The DNA of the CDR3 is TGTGCCATCATGGGGGTGAGGGATGGCTACACCTTC.

A few counts support this clone. The rearrangement uses TRBV29-1 and TRBJ2-7; TRBD1 matches 9 bases. This CDR3 has 15 residues. V was pared by 0 bases and J by 4 bases, with 7 bases of the junction left unmatched. Germline V gene lookup returns CDR1 SQVTM and CDR2 ANQGSEA. As DNA, the CDR3 is TGCAGCGTTGAAGACCCCGGGGGGACAGGGTACGAGCAGTACTTC. It yields the protein CSVEDPGGTGYEQYF.

In this sample, this clone turned up a few times. The genes are TRBV5-6 and TRBJ2-1; TRBD2 aligns across 9 bases. The CDR3 has 16 amino acids. Germline CDR1 SGHDT, CDR2 YYEEEE. The trim removed 0 bases at V and 3 bases at J, leaving 4 bases unmatched. The CDR3 sequence: CASSLAYSGGYNEQFF. The CDR3 DNA follows: TGTGCCAGCAGCTTGGCATATAGCGGGGGCTACAATGAGCAGTTCTTC. Together with reference TRBV5-6 and TRBJ2-1, the CDR3 gives the full variable domain: DAGVTQSPTHLIKTRGQQVTLRCSPKSGHDTVSWYQQALGQGPQFIFQYYEEEERQRGNFPDRFSGHQFPNYSSELNVNALLLGDSALYLCASSLAYSGGYNEQFFGPGTRLTVL.

This clone was counted only a few times. The rearrangement links TRBV7-9 to TRBJ2-1; no firm D call. CDR1 is SEHNR and CDR2 is FQNEAQ in the germline V gene (reference sequence). This CDR3 has 12 residues. Deletions cut 5 bases from V and 9 bases from J, with 11 bases between. The DNA for the CDR3 is TGTGCCAGCAGCCCGGCCATGGGTGAGCAGTTCTTC. Its translation is CASSPAMGEQFF.

V and J are TRBV30 and TRBJ2-1, with 9 bases identical to TRBD1. Per the germline V gene, CDR1 is GTSNPN and CDR2 is SVGIG (reference sequence). With 5 bases clipped from V and 7 bases from J, the junction kept 12 bases outside the gene matches. This CDR3 has 15 amino acids. The CDR3 sequence is CAWVPGTGIWNEQFF. The CDR3 coding sequence is TGTGCCTGGGTCCCCGGGACAGGGATATGGAATGAGCAGTTCTTC.

This chain joins TRBV19 and TRBJ2-5; D is ambiguous. Per the germline V gene, CDR1 is LNHDA and CDR2 is SQIVND (reference sequence). Trimming removed 6 bases at V and 5 bases at J, with 16 bases between. The CDR3 is made up of 14 amino acids. The CDR3 loop is CASSRTSNFETQYF. The CDR3, as DNA: TGTGCCAGTAGCCGCACGTCAAACTTCGAGACCCAGTACTTC.

Turning to this clone: Other DNA sequences in this sample translate to the same CDR3. V and J are TRBV5-6 and TRBJ2-7; TRBD1 or TRBD2 may be the D gene (5 bases each). This CDR3 is 13 amino acids long. The germline gives CDR1 SGHDT, CDR2 YYEEEE. The V end was cut by 7 bases, the J end by 1 base, with 12 bases between. CDR3 nucleotide sequence: TGTGCCAGCGCTTTGGGACGGTCCTACGAGCAGTACTTC. Protein: CASALGRSYEQYF. The whole variable domain, remainder taken from reference TRBV5-6 and TRBJ2-7, is DAGVTQSPTHLIKTRGQQVTLRCSPKSGHDTVSWYQQALGQGPQFIFQYYEEEERQRGNFPDRFSGHQFPNYSSELNVNALLLGDSALYLCASALGRSYEQYFGPGTRLTVT.